A selection of T cell receptor beta chains follows, all from one sample in a study of blood T cell repertoires in COVID-19. Repertoires were generated with immunoSEQ multiplex PCR, while TCRdb's copy carries only in-frame clones and drops some. The data contain over 200,000 clones, 80% to 90% of them singletons. The sequencing input was peripheral blood. The receptors were sampled from a man between 40 and 49 years old with acute or convalescent COVID-19. CDR3s include the opening cysteine and the closing phenylalanine or tryptophan. The order of the fields is D gene, J gene, clone size, V gene, CDR3 protein, CDR3 DNA. A D gene is named only where the DNA matches it firmly. Expanded clones are given a class, and other clones once, few, many or no size at all.

D gene: TRBD1; J gene: TRBJ1-1; clone size: .; V gene: TRBV19; CDR3 protein: CASSIGTANTEAFF; CDR3 DNA: TGTGCCAGTAGTATCGGGACAGCCAACACTGAAGCTTTCTTT
D gene: TRBD2; J gene: TRBJ2-5; clone size: once; V gene: TRBV27; CDR3 protein: CASSPTAGTSGEETQYF; CDR3 DNA: TGTGCCAGCAGTCCAACGGCCGGGACTAGCGGGGAAGAGACCCAGTACTTC
D gene: .; J gene: TRBJ1-2; clone size: .; V gene: TRBV6-5; CDR3 protein: CAPPIQGLNYGYTF; CDR3 DNA: TGTGCCCCGCCGATCCAGGGACTTAACTATGGCTACACCTTC
D gene: .; J gene: TRBJ2-2; clone size: .; V gene: TRBV5-4; CDR3 protein: CASSPFGLASMRNTGELFF; CDR3 DNA: TGTGCCAGCAGCCCGTTCGGACTCGCCTCCATGAGAAACACCGGGGAGCTGTTTTTT
D gene: .; J gene: TRBJ2-3; clone size: .; V gene: TRBV7-2; CDR3 protein: CASSLGYQSTDTQYF; CDR3 DNA: TGTGCCAGCAGCTTGGGCTACCAGAGCACAGATACGCAGTATTTT
D gene: .; J gene: TRBJ2-6; clone size: .; V gene: TRBV5-4; CDR3 protein: CASSLARSSGANVLTF; CDR3 DNA: TGTGCCAGCAGCTTGGCCCGGAGCTCTGGGGCCAACGTCCTGACTTTC
D gene: .; J gene: TRBJ2-7; clone size: .; V gene: TRBV9; CDR3 protein: CASSVVLVHSYEQYF; CDR3 DNA: TGTGCCAGCAGCGTAGTGCTGGTACACTCCTACGAGCAGTACTTC
D gene: .; J gene: TRBJ2-4; clone size: .; V gene: TRBV10-1; CDR3 protein: CATKGREAKNIQYF; CDR3 DNA: TGCGCCACCAAGGGTCGGGAAGCCAAAAACATTCAGTACTTC
D gene: .; J gene: TRBJ2-1; clone size: .; V gene: TRBV7-3; CDR3 protein: CASSLSGGAEQFF; CDR3 DNA: TGTGCCAGCAGCTTAAGTGGCGGGGCCGAGCAGTTCTTC
D gene: TRBD2; J gene: TRBJ2-7; clone size: .; V gene: TRBV6-7; CDR3 protein: CASSYSRGTSGPCYEQYF; CDR3 DNA: TGTGCCAGCAGTTACTCTAGGGGGACTAGCGGCCCGTGCTACGAGCAGTACTTC
D gene: .; J gene: TRBJ2-7; clone size: few; V gene: TRBV4-1; CDR3 protein: CASSQLTGYEQYF; CDR3 DNA: TGCGCCAGCAGCCAACTCACAGGGTACGAGCAGTACTTC
D gene: .; J gene: TRBJ1-1; clone size: .; V gene: TRBV18; CDR3 protein: CASSPSLDSLEAFF; CDR3 DNA: TGTGCCAGCTCACCATCCCTTGACAGCCTTGAAGCTTTCTTT
D gene: TRBD1; J gene: TRBJ1-5; clone size: .; V gene: TRBV19; CDR3 protein: CASTPFRDRVQPQHF; CDR3 DNA: TGTGCCAGTACCCCTTTCCGGGACAGGGTTCAGCCCCAGCATTTT
D gene: .; J gene: TRBJ1-3; clone size: few; V gene: TRBV3-1/TRBV3-2; CDR3 protein: CASSQGSSGNTIYF; CDR3 DNA: TGTGCCAGCAGCCAGGGGAGCTCTGGAAACACCATATATTTT
D gene: TRBD1; J gene: TRBJ2-7; clone size: few; V gene: TRBV20-1; CDR3 protein: CSASQTGGNNEQYF; CDR3 DNA: TGCAGTGCTAGTCAGACAGGGGGCAACAACGAGCAGTACTTC
D gene: .; J gene: TRBJ1-1; clone size: .; V gene: TRBV12-3/TRBV12-4; CDR3 protein: CASSNRGTEAFF; CDR3 DNA: TGTGCCAGCAGTAATCGGGGCACTGAAGCTTTCTTT
D gene: TRBD1; J gene: TRBJ2-7; clone size: .; V gene: TRBV27; CDR3 protein: CASRTGAPYEQYF; CDR3 DNA: TGTGCCAGCAGGACAGGGGCCCCCTACGAGCAGTACTTC
D gene: TRBD2; J gene: TRBJ2-7; clone size: .; V gene: TRBV5-1; CDR3 protein: CASSLSLAGSYEQYF; CDR3 DNA: TGCGCCAGCAGCTTGTCTCTAGCGGGATCCTACGAGCAGTACTTC
D gene: .; J gene: TRBJ2-2; clone size: .; V gene: TRBV14; CDR3 protein: CASSQDRSRGYDGELFF; CDR3 DNA: TGTGCCAGCAGCCAAGATAGGTCAAGGGGGTATGACGGGGAGCTGTTTTTT
D gene: TRBD2; J gene: TRBJ2-3; clone size: .; V gene: TRBV11-3; CDR3 protein: CASSIGGAEDTQYF; CDR3 DNA: TGTGCCAGCAGCATCGGGGGGGCGGAAGATACGCAGTATTTT
D gene: TRBD1; J gene: TRBJ1-1; clone size: .; V gene: TRBV7-9; CDR3 protein: CASSLTQGAGTEAFF; CDR3 DNA: TGTGCCAGCAGCTTAACCCAGGGGGCGGGGACTGAAGCTTTCTTT
D gene: TRBD2; J gene: TRBJ2-3; clone size: .; V gene: TRBV5-8; CDR3 protein: CASSSKAGVRTDTQYF; CDR3 DNA: TGTGCCAGCAGCTCGAAAGCGGGAGTAAGGACAGATACGCAGTATTTT
D gene: .; J gene: TRBJ2-1; clone size: .; V gene: TRBV11-2; CDR3 protein: CASTSGEGYNEQFF; CDR3 DNA: TGTGCCAGCACGTCGGGAGAAGGGTACAATGAGCAGTTCTTC
D gene: .; J gene: TRBJ2-7; clone size: .; V gene: TRBV7-2; CDR3 protein: CASSLATSVDSYEQYF; CDR3 DNA: TGTGCCAGCAGCTTAGCTACCAGCGTCGACTCCTACGAGCAGTACTTC
D gene: .; J gene: TRBJ1-3; clone size: .; V gene: TRBV6-5; CDR3 protein: CASSFSEVSGNTIYF; CDR3 DNA: TGTGCCAGCAGTTTCTCAGAGGTCTCTGGAAACACCATATATTTT
D gene: TRBD1; J gene: TRBJ1-4; clone size: .; V gene: TRBV13; CDR3 protein: CASSPRGTGEEKLFF; CDR3 DNA: TGTGCCAGCAGCCCCCGAGGGACAGGGGAGGAAAAACTGTTTTTT
D gene: TRBD1; J gene: TRBJ2-7; clone size: few; V gene: TRBV11-1; CDR3 protein: CASSKGQIYEQYF; CDR3 DNA: TGTGCCAGCAGTAAGGGACAGATCTACGAGCAGTACTTC
D gene: .; J gene: TRBJ1-2; clone size: .; V gene: TRBV18; CDR3 protein: CASSQGTFRGYTF; CDR3 DNA: TGTGCCAGCTCCCAGGGGACCTTTCGTGGCTACACCTTC
D gene: .; J gene: TRBJ2-1; clone size: .; V gene: TRBV27; CDR3 protein: CASSLSSGYYNEQFF; CDR3 DNA: TGTGCCAGCAGTTTATCTAGCGGCTACTACAATGAGCAGTTCTTC
D gene: .; J gene: TRBJ1-3; clone size: .; V gene: TRBV5-1; CDR3 protein: CASSQAGVRSGNTIYF; CDR3 DNA: TGCGCCAGCAGCCAGGCAGGGGTGCGCTCTGGAAACACCATATATTTT
D gene: TRBD2; J gene: TRBJ2-7; clone size: few; V gene: TRBV2; CDR3 protein: CASILAGGPNEQYF; CDR3 DNA: TGTGCCAGCATCCTAGCGGGGGGGCCAAACGAGCAGTACTTC
D gene: TRBD1; J gene: TRBJ1-2; clone size: .; V gene: TRBV28; CDR3 protein: CASSFAGTGGRGYTF; CDR3 DNA: TGTGCCAGCAGTTTCGCCGGAACAGGGGGGCGCGGCTACACCTTC
D gene: TRBD1; J gene: TRBJ2-7; clone size: .; V gene: TRBV7-9; CDR3 protein: CASSPLTGTEQYF; CDR3 DNA: TGTGCCAGCAGTCCACTGACAGGGACCGAGCAGTACTTC
D gene: TRBD2; J gene: TRBJ2-7; clone size: .; V gene: TRBV7-2; CDR3 protein: CASSRGLAGQTYEQYF; CDR3 DNA: TGTGCCAGCAGCCGGGGACTAGCGGGACAGACCTACGAGCAGTACTTC
D gene: TRBD1; J gene: TRBJ2-3; clone size: .; V gene: TRBV30; CDR3 protein: CAWSPTGADTQYF; CDR3 DNA: TGTGCCTGGAGTCCTACAGGGGCAGATACGCAGTATTTT
D gene: TRBD1; J gene: TRBJ2-2; clone size: .; V gene: TRBV27; CDR3 protein: CASSPLGQGVFTGELFF; CDR3 DNA: TGTGCCAGCAGTCCACTGGGGCAGGGGGTATTTACCGGGGAGCTGTTTTTT
D gene: TRBD2; J gene: TRBJ2-7; clone size: .; V gene: TRBV19; CDR3 protein: CATSGTSGIYEQYF; CDR3 DNA: TGTGCCACCTCCGGGACTAGCGGGATCTACGAGCAGTACTTC
D gene: .; J gene: TRBJ2-7; clone size: .; V gene: TRBV13; CDR3 protein: CASSPGHDYEQYF; CDR3 DNA: TGTGCCAGCAGCCCGGGACATGACTACGAGCAGTACTTC
D gene: .; J gene: TRBJ2-6; clone size: .; V gene: TRBV7-2; CDR3 protein: CASSFFGANVLTF; CDR3 DNA: TGTGCCAGCAGCTTCTTTGGGGCCAACGTCCTGACTTTC
D gene: TRBD1; J gene: TRBJ1-6; clone size: .; V gene: TRBV24-1; CDR3 protein: CATSGGKGAGSPLHF; CDR3 DNA: TGTGCCACCAGTGGGGGTAAGGGGGCAGGGTCACCCCTCCACTTT
D gene: TRBD2; J gene: TRBJ2-1; clone size: once; V gene: TRBV7-6; CDR3 protein: CASRSGSPHNEQFF; CDR3 DNA: TGTGCGAGCAGGAGCGGGAGCCCTCACAATGAGCAGTTCTTC
D gene: TRBD1; J gene: TRBJ1-1; clone size: .; V gene: TRBV5-1; CDR3 protein: CASSLLGVRGRDTEAFF; CDR3 DNA: TGCGCCAGCAGCTTGCTGGGGGTCAGGGGGCGCGACACTGAAGCTTTCTTT
D gene: TRBD1; J gene: TRBJ2-7; clone size: .; V gene: TRBV28; CDR3 protein: CASIPDRGTMPPYEQYF; CDR3 DNA: TGTGCCAGCATTCCGGACAGGGGAACCATGCCGCCCTACGAGCAGTACTTC
D gene: .; J gene: TRBJ1-6; clone size: once; V gene: TRBV23-1; CDR3 protein: CASPLSPDSPLHF; CDR3 DNA: TGCGCCAGTCCTCTGTCGCCAGATTCACCCCTCCACTTT
D gene: .; J gene: TRBJ1-4; clone size: .; V gene: TRBV6-5; CDR3 protein: CASSYGLTGTNEKLFF; CDR3 DNA: TGTGCCAGCAGTTACGGCCTGACAGGAACTAATGAAAAACTGTTTTTT